This T cell receptor (beta chain) is from a study of T cells in localized non-small cell lung cancer. Regarding this clone: Its antigen remains unidentified.

Clones were sequenced by immunoSEQ multiplex PCR, and TCRdb holds only the in-frame ones, with some missing. The sample lists under 15,000 clones, around 84% seen once, with 58% in the top ten. Germline V gene sequence: CDR1 SGHNT, CDR2 YENEEA. This CDR3 contains 13 residues. The V gene end was trimmed by 8 bases and the J gene end by 2 bases; junction bases not matched to a gene: 0. Notes on the study in general: Within adjacent lung there appeared a median about 54 of the top 100 tumor clones. Highest T cell clonality was seen in uninvolved adjacent lung, surpassing that measured in tumor. Elevated circulating T cell density in blood was associated with longer overall survival.

Sequencing was performed on peripheral blood, taken before any cancer treatment. The TCR comes from a male donor at least 60 years old with stage III lung adenocarcinoma. The chain uses TRBV11-3 and TRBJ1-3; TRBD1 agrees at 10 bases. Here the CDR3 reads CASGTGAGNTIYF. The CDR3 nucleotides are TGTGCCAGCGGGACAGGGGCTGGAAACACCATATATTTT.